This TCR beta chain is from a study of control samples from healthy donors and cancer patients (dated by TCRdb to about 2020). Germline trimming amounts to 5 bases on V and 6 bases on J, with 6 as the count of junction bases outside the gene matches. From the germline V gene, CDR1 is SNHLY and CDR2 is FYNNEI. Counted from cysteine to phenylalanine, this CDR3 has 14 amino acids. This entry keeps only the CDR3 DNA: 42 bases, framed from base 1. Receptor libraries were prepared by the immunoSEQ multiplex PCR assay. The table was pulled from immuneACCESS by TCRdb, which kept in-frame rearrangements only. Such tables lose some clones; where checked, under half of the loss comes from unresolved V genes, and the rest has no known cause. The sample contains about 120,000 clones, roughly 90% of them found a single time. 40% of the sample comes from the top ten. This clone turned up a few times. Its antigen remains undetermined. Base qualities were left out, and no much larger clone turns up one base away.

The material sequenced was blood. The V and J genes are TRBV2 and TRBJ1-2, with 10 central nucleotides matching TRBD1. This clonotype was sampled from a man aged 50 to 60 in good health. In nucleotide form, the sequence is TGTGCCAGCAGTAGACAGGGGGCGGACGATGGCTACACCTTC. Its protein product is CASSRQGADDGYTF.